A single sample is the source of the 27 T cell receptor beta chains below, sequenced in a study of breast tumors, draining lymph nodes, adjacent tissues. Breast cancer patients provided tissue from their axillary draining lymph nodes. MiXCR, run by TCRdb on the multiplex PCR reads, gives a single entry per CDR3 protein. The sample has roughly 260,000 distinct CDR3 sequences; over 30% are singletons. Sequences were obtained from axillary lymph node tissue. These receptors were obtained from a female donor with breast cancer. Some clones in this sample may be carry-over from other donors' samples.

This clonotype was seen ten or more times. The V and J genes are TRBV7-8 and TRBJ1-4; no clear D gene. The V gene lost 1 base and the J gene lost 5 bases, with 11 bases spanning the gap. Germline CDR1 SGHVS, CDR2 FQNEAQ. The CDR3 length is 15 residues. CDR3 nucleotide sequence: TGTGCCAGCAGCTTAGATGGCGTATCGAATGAAAAACTGTTTTTT. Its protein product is CASSLDGVSNEKLFF.

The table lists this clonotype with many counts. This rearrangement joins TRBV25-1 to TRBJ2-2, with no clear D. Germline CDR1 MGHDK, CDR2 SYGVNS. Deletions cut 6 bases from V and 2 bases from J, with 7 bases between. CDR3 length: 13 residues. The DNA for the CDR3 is TGTGCCAGCAGGCAGGCAAACACCGGGGAGCTGTTTTTT. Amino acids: CASRQANTGELFF.

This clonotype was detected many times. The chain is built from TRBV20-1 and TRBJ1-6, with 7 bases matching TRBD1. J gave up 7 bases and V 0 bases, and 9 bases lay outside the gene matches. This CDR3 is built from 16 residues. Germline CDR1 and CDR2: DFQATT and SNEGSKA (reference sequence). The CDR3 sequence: CSARDRRQGSNSPLHF. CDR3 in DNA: TGCAGTGCTAGAGACCGGCGACAGGGATCAAATTCACCCCTCCACTTT.

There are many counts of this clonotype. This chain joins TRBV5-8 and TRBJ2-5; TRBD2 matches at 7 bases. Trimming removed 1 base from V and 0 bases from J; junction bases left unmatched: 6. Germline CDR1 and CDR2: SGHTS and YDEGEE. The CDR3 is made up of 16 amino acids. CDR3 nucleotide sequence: TGTGCCAGCAGCTTGAGTAGCGGGCTGTACCAAGAGACCCAGTACTTC. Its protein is CASSLSSGLYQETQYF.

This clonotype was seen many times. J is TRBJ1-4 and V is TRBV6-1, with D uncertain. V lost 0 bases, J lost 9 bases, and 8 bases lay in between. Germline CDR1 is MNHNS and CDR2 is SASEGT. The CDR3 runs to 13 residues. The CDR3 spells CASSEAVTKKLFF. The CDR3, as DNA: TGTGCCAGCAGTGAAGCAGTCACCAAAAAACTGTTTTTT.

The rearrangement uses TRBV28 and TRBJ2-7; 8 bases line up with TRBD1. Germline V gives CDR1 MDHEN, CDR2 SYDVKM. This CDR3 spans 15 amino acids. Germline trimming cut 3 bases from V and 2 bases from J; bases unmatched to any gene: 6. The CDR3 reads CASSFQGAFTYEQYF. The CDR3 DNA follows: TGTGCCAGCAGTTTCCAGGGGGCGTTCACCTACGAGCAGTACTTC.

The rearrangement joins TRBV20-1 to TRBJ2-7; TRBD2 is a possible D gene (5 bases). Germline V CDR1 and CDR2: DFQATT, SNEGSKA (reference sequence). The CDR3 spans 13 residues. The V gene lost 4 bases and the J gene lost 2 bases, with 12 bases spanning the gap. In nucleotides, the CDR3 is TGCAGTGCTACCAGCAGAGGGACCTACGAGCAGTACTTC. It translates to CSATSRGTYEQYF.

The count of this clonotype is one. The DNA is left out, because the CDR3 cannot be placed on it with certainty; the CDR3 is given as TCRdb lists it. The CDR3 sequence: CASGSDNPAFFGQGTIYF. The chain carries TRBV10-2 and TRBJ1-3; TRBD1 is taken as the D call from the table, unchecked against the DNA. The germline CDR1 and CDR2 sequences are WSHSY and SAAADI. 18 amino acids form the CDR3, both terminal residues included.

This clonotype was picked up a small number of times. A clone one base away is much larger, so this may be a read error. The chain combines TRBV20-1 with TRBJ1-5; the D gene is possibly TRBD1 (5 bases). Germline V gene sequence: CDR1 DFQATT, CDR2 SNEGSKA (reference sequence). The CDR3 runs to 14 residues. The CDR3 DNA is TGCGGTGCTAGAGAAGCGGCAGGGAATCAGCCCCAGCATTTT. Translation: CGAREAAGNQPQHF.

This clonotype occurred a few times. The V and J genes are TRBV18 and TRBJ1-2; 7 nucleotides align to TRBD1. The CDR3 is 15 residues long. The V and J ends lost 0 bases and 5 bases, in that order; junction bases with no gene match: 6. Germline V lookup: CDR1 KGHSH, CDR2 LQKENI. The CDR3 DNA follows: TGTGCCAGCTCACCACCCGGACAGGATGGGTATGGCTACACCTTC. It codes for CASSPPGQDGYGYTF. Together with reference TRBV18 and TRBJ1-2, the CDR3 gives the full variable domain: NAGVMQNPRHLVRRRGQEARLRCSPMKGHSHVYWYRQLPEEGLKFMVYLQKENIIDESGMPKERFSAEFPKEGPSILRIQQVVRGDSAAYFCASSPPGQDGYGYTFGSGTRLTVV.

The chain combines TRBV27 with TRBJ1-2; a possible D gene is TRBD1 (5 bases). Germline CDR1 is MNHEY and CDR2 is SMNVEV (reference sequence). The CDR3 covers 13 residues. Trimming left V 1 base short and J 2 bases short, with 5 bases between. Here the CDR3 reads CASSLWGNYGYTF. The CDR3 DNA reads TGTGCCAGCAGTTTATGGGGGAACTATGGCTACACCTTC.

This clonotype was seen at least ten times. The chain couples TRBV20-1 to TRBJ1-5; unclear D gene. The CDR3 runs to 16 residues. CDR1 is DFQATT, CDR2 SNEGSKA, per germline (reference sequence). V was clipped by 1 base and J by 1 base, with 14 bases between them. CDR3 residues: CSARVGNSRSNQPQHF. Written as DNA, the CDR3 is TGCAGTGCTAGAGTTGGAAACTCCCGAAGCAATCAGCCCCAGCATTTT.

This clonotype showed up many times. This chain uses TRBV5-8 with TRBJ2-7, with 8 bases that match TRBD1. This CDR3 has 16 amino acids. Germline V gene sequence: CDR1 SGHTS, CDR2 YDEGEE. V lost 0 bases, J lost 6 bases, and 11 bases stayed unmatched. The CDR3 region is CASSLEGTGPLGEQYF. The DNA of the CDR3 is TGTGCCAGCAGCTTGGAGGGGACAGGACCATTGGGCGAGCAGTACTTC.

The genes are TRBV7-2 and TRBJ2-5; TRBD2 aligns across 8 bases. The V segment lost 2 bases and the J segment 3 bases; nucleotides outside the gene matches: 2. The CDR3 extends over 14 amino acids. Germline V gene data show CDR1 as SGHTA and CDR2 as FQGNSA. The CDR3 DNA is TGTGCCAGCAGCTTAATGCGGGGGGAAGAGACCCAGTACTTC. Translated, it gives CASSLMRGEETQYF.

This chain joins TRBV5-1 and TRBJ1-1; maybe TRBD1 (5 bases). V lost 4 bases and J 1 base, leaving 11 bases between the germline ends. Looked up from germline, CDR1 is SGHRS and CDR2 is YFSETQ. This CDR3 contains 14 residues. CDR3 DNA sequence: TGCGCCAGCAGCCTGAGACAGACGAACACTGAAGCTTTCTTT. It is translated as CASSLRQTNTEAFF.

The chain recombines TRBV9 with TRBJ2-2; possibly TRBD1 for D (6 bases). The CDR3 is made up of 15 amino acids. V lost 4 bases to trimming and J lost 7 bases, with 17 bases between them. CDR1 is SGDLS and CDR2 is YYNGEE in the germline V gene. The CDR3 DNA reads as TGTGCCAGCAGCCCATCCGGGACATATAACGGGGAGCTGTTTTTT. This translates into CASSPSGTYNGELFF.

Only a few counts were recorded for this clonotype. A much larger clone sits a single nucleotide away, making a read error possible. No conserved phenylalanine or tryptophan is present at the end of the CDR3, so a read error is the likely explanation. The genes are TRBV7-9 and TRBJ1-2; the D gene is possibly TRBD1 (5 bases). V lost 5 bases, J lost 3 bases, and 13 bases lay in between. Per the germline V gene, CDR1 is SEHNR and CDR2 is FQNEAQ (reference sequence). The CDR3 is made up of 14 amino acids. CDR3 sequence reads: CASSPGRADYGYTL. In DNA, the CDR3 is TGTGCCAGCAGCCCGGGCAGGGCGGACTATGGCTACACCCTC.

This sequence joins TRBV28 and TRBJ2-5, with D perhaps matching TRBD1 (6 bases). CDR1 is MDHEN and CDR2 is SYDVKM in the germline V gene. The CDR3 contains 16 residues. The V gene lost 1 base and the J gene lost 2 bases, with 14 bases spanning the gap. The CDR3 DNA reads TGTGCCAGCAGTTTATTGCGCAGGGGCGGGCAAGAGACCCAGTACTTC. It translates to CASSLLRRGGQETQYF.

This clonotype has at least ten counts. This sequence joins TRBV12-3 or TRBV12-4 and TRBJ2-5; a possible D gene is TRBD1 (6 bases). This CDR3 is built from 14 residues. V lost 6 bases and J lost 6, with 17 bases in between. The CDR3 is CASSSGESAQTQYF. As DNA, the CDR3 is TGTGCCAGCAGCTCAGGGGAATCGGCACAGACCCAGTACTTC.

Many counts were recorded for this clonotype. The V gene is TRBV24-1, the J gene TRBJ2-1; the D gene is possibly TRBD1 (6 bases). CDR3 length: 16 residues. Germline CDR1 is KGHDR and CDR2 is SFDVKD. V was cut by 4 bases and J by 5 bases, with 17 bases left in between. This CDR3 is CATSDRSGERHNEQFF. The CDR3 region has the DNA TGTGCCACCAGTGACCGCTCAGGGGAACGGCACAATGAGCAGTTCTTC.

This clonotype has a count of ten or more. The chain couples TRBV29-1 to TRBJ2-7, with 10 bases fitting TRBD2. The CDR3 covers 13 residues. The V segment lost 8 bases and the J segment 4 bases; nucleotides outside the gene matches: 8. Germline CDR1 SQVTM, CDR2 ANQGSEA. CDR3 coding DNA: TGCAGCTTCACCCCGGGACTAGCGTACGAGCAGTACTTC. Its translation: CSFTPGLAYEQYF.

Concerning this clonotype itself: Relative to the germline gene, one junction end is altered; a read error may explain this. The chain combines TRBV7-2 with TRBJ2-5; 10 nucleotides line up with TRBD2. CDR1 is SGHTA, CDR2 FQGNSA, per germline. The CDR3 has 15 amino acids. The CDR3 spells CASSLESGRGETRNF. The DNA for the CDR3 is TGTGCCAGCAGCTTAGAGAGCGGGAGGGGAGAGACCCGGAACTTC.

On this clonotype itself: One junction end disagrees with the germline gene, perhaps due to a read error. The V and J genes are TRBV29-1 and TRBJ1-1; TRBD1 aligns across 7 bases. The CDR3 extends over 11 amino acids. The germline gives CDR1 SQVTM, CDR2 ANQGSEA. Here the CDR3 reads CSAESDRDVFF. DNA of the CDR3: TGCAGCGCTGAAAGTGACAGGGATGTTTTCTTT.

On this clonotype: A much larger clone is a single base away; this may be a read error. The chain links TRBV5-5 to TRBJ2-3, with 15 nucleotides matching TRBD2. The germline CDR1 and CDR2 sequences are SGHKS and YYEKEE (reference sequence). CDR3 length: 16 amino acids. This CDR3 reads CASSGTGLAGGNTRYF. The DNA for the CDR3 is TGTGCCAGCAGCGGAACGGGACTAGCGGGAGGAAATACGCGGTATTTT.

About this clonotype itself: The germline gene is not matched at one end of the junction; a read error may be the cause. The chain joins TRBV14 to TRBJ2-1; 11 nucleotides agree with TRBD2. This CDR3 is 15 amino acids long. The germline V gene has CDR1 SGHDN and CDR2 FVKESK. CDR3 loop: CASSSLAGVRNEPFF. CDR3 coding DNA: TGTGCCAGCAGCTCACTAGCGGGAGTGCGAAATGAGCCGTTCTTC.

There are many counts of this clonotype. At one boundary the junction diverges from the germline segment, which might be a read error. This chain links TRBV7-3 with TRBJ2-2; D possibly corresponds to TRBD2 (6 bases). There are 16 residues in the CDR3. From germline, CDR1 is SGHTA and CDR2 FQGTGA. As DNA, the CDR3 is TGTGCCAGCAGCGTAACCGGGACTCGGAACACCGGGGAGCTGTTTTTT. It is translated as CASSVTGTRNTGELFF.

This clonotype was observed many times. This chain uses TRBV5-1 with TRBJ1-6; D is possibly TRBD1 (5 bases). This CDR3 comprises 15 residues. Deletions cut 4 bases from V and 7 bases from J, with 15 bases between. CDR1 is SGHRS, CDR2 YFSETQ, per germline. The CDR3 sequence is CASSPPGRGNSPLHF. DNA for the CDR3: TGCGCCAGCAGCCCTCCGGGACGGGGGAATTCACCCCTCCACTTT.